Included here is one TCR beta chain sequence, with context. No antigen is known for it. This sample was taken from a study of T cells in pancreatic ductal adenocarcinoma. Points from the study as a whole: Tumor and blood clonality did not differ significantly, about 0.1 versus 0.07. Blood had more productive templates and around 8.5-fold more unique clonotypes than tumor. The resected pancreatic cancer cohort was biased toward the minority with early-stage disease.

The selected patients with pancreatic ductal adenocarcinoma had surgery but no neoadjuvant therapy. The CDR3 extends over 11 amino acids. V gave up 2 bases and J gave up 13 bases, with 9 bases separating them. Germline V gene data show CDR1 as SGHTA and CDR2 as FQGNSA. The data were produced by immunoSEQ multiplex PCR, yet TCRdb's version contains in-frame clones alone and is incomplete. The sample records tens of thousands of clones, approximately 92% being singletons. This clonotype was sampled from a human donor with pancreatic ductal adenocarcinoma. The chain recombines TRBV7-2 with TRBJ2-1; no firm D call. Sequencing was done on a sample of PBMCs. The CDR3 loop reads CASSLSQVQFF. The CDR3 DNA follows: TGTGCCAGCAGCTTATCCCAAGTACAGTTCTTC.